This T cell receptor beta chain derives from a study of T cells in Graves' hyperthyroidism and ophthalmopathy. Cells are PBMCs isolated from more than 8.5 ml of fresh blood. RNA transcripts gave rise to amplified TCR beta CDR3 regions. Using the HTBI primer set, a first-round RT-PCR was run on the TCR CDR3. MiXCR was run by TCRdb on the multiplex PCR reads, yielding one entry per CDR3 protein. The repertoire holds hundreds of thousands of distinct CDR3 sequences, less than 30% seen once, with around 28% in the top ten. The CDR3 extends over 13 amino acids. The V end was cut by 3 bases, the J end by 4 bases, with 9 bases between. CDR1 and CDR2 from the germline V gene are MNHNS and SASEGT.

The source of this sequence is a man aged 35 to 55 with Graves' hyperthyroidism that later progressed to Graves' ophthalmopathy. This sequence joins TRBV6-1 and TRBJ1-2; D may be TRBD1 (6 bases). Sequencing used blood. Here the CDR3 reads CASSDPQGYGYTF. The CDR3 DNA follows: TGTGCCAGCAGTGACCCACAGGGCTATGGCTACACCTTC.